This record looks at one TCR beta chain sequence and its context. Its specificity is unknown. These data originate in a study of T cell responses to AZD1222 COVID-19 vaccine. The CDR3 loop spans 14 amino acids. V lost 3 bases, J lost 6 bases, and 15 bases lay in between. Germline V lookup: CDR1 KGHSH, CDR2 LQKENI. Study-wide findings and caveats: Vaccine-associated CD4 TCRs ranged over spike, dominating at 160-218 and 743-854. Among spike-specific TCRs, nearly half reportedly target unmutated variant regions.

The data were produced by immunoSEQ multiplex PCR, yet TCRdb's version contains in-frame clones alone and is incomplete. The data contain fewer than 120,000 clones, 88% of them singletons. This clonotype was obtained from an adult in good health. V gene TRBV18 combines with J gene TRBJ2-7; either TRBD1 or TRBD2 may fit D (7 bases each). The sample in question was peripheral blood, obtained on day 0 of AZD1222 vaccination. The CDR3 DNA is TGTGCCAGCTCACCCAACAGGGGAGGGCTCGAGCAGTACTTC. The encoded protein is CASSPNRGGLEQYF. Supplemented by reference TRBV18 and TRBJ2-7, the full variable domain reads NAGVMQNPRHLVRRRGQEARLRCSPMKGHSHVYWYRQLPEEGLKFMVYLQKENIIDESGMPKERFSAEFPKEGPSILRIQQVVRGDSAAYFCASSPNRGGLEQYFGPGTRLTVT.